This T cell receptor (beta chain) was recorded in a study of blood T cell repertoires in COVID-19 (dated by TCRdb to the early 2020s). Study-wide context: Collaborator samples came from the United States, Italy and Spain and covered acute and convalescent phases of COVID-19. The prospective study material was composed of cDNA or gDNA derived from T cells, B-cell-depleted T cells, or PBMCs. Subjects who had been exposed to COVID-19, were actively infected with it, or had recovered from it provided the deeply sampled blood TCRbeta repertoires that made up the dataset. The repertoires were made available in a free public database intended to serve as a resource for research on the immune response to SARS-CoV-2. The samples were drawn from two sources: the first 160 participants of the ongoing ImmuneRACE study, and 1,254 subjects contributed by 6 global collaborators. A de-identified subject ID, COVID-19 status, age in years and sex were almost always included in the sample metadata. HLA class I and class II types, where available, came from metadata supplied by the sample provider rather than from assay-based typing.

Regarding this clone: Its antigen is unknown. The record has no base qualities; no much larger clone is one base away.

The paper as a whole reports these results and caveats: The quantity of clinical and demographic metadata differed by source and by participant and was supplied without curation.

Participants in the prospective study were enrolled through a virtual design, were aged about 18 to 90 years, and lived in approximately 25 United States geographic areas. In the prospective study, cohorts were assigned on the basis of participant-reported clinical history obtained from a screening survey and a study questionnaire. Recovered participants in ImmuneRACE Cohort 3 were defined by two consecutive negative NP/OP PCR tests, clearance by a healthcare professional, or resolution of symptoms. Mobile phlebotomists in the prospective study collected whole blood, serum and a nasopharyngeal or oropharyngeal swab from every participant. Prospective study participants could optionally give additional blood draws and questionnaires over an approximately two-month period. Before DNA extraction, prospective study blood samples were shipped either frozen or at room temperature. The immunoSEQ Assay, a bias-controlled multiplex PCR, was used to amplify TCRbeta CDR3 regions from genomic DNA. As for the original processing: Nucleated cell counts per sample were estimated from amplification of reference gene primers within the assay. Sequence reads were collapsed and filtered to measure the absolute abundance of every unique TCRbeta CDR3 rearrangement. For each sample, productive Simpson clonality was calculated as the square root of Simpson's diversity index across productive rearrangements. Imported from immuneACCESS, the table was reduced by TCRdb to in-frame sequences with V and J called. These copies leave out some clones; in studies compared against another copy, an unresolved V gene accounts for under half, and the cause of the remainder is not known. V and J calls and clone size are those listed in that table; D and trimming were worked out from the DNA. The sample records about 320,000 clones, around 90% of which are singletons. The biggest ten clones account for approximately 5% of the sample.

The CDR3, from cysteine to phenylalanine, totals 15 residues. The retained sequence is limited to the CDR3, 45 bases, with the frame set at the first base. The trim is 1 base for V and 4 bases for J, with a gap of 10 bases between the germline ends. The germline V gene supplies CDR1 MGHDK and CDR2 SYGVNS. Material for sequencing was PBMCs or T cells enriched from blood (not recorded which). The source is a man aged 55 to 70 who had recovered from COVID-19. In this chain, TRBV25-1 is recombined with TRBJ2-2; the D gene is perhaps TRBD2, from 5 matching bases. The base sequence is TGTGCCAGCAGTGAATGGGGAGACGGCACCGGGGAGCTGTTTTTT. This yields the protein CASSEWGDGTGELFF.